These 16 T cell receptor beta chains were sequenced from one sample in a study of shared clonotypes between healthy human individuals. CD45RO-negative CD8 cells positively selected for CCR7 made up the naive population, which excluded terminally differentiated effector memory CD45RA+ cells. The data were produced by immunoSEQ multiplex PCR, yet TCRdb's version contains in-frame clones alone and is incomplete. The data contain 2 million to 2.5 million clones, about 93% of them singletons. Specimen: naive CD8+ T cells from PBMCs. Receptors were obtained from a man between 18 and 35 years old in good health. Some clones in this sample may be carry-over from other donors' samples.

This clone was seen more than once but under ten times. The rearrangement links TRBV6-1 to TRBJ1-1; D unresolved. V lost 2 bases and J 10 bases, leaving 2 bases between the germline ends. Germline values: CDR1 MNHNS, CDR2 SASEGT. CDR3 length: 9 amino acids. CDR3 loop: CASSERAFF. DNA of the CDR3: TGTGCCAGCAGTGAACGAGCTTTCTTT.

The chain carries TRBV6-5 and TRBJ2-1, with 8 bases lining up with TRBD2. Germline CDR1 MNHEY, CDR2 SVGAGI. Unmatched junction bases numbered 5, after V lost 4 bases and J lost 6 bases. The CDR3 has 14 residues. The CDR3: CASSFLAGSNEQFF. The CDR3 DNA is TGTGCCAGCAGTTTCTTAGCGGGATCCAATGAGCAGTTCTTC.

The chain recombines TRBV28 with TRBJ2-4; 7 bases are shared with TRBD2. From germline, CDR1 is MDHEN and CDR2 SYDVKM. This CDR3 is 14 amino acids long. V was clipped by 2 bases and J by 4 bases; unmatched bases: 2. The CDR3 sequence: CASSLRRGKNIQYF. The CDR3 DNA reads TGTGCCAGCAGTTTAAGGCGGGGGAAAAACATTCAGTACTTC. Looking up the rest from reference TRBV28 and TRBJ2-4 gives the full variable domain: DVKVTQSSRYLVKRTGEKVFLECVQDMDHENMFWYRQDPGLGLRLIYFSYDVKMKEKGDIPEGYSVSREKKERFSLILESASTNQTSMYLCASSLRRGKNIQYFGAGTRLSVL.

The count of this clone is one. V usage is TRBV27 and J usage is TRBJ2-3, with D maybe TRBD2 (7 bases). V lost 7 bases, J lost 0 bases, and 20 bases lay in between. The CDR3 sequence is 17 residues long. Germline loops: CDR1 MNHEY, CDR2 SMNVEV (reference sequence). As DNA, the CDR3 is TGTGCCAGCACCATTTCAGCGGGACATGCTAGCACAGATACGCAGTATTTT. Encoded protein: CASTISAGHASTDTQYF.

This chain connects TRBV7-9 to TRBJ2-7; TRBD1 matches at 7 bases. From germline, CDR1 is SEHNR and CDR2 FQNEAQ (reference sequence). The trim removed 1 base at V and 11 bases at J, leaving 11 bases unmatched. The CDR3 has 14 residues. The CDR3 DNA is TGTGCCAGCAGCTTAGGAGGGGGCTGGGATTGGGAGTACTTC. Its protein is CASSLGGGWDWEYF.

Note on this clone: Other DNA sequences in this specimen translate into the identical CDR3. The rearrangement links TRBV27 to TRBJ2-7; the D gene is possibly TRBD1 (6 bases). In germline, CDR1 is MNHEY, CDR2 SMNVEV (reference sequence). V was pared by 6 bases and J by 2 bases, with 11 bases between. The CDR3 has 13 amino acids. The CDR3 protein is CASSPGAAYEQYF. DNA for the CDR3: TGTGCCAGCAGCCCAGGGGCCGCCTACGAGCAGTACTTC.

Written as DNA, the CDR3 is TGTGCCAGCAGCTTAGTACTCAACAGGGGGCGCGGAAAACTGTTTTTT. This encodes CASSLVLNRGRGKLFF. The chain is built from TRBV11-2 and TRBJ1-4; the match to TRBD1 covers 9 bases. V lost 1 base and J lost 10; bases outside the gene matches: 10. The CDR3 spans 16 residues. Germline-derived CDR1 and CDR2 are SGHAT and FQNNGV.

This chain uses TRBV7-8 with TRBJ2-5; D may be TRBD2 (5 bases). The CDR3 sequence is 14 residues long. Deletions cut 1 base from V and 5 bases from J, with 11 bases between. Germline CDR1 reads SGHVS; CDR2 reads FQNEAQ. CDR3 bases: TGTGCCAGCAGCTTAGTAGCCGGGGTCGAGACCCAGTACTTC. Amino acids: CASSLVAGVETQYF.

This CDR3 is CASSLAGASGRRYNEQFF. The CDR3 nucleotides are TGCGCCAGCAGCTTGGCCGGGGCTAGCGGGAGGAGGTACAATGAGCAGTTCTTC. V gene TRBV5-1 combines with J gene TRBJ2-1; TRBD2 matches 11 bases. CDR3 length: 18 amino acids. Germline CDR1 SGHRS, CDR2 YFSETQ. After removal of 0 bases from V and 4 bases from J, the junction contained 9 bases not matched to a gene.

The CDR3 region is CASSLKTSLGETQYF. The CDR3 DNA is TGTGCCAGCAGCCTCAAAACTAGCCTAGGCGAGACCCAGTACTTC. This chain links TRBV7-2 with TRBJ2-5; tentatively, D is TRBD2 (6 bases). V dropped 5 bases and J dropped 5 bases, with 18 bases sitting between them. This CDR3 contains 15 residues. The V gene's germline CDR1 is SGHTA and CDR2 FQGNSA.

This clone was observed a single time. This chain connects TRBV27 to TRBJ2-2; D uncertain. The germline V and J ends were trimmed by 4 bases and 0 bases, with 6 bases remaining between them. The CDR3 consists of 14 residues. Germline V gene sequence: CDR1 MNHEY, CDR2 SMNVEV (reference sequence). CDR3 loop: CASSSQANTGELFF. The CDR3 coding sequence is TGTGCCAGCAGTTCCCAAGCGAACACCGGGGAGCTGTTTTTT.

For the CDR3, the DNA is TGTGCCTGGAGTGTACTATTCGTGGGGGACCAAGAGACCCAGTACTTC. Its translation is CAWSVLFVGDQETQYF. The rearrangement links TRBV30 to TRBJ2-5, with D perhaps assigned TRBD1 or TRBD2 (5 bases each). Germline-derived CDR1 and CDR2 are GTSNPN and SVGIG (reference sequence). The CDR3 has 16 amino acids. V was clipped by 0 bases and J by 0 bases, with 14 bases between them.

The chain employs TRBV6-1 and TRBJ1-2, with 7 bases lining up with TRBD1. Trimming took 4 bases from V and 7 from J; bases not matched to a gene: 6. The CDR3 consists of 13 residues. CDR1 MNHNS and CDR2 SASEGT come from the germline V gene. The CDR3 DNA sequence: TGTGCCAGCAGTGTTGGAGGGGGCTTTGGCTACACCTTC. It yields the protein CASSVGGGFGYTF.

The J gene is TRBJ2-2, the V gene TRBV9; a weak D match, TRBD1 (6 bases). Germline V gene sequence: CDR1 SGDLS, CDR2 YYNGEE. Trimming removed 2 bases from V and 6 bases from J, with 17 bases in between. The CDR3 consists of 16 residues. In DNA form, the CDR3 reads TGTGCCAGCAGCGTGGGGCGAGGGACAAAGGCCGGGGAGCTGTTTTTT. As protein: CASSVGRGTKAGELFF.

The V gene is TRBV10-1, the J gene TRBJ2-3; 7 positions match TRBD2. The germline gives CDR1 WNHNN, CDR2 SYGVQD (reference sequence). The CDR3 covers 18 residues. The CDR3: CATTKRRVAEVGGDTQYF. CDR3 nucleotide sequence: TGCGCGACCACAAAGCGTAGAGTGGCGGAGGTGGGGGGGGATACGCAGTATTTT.

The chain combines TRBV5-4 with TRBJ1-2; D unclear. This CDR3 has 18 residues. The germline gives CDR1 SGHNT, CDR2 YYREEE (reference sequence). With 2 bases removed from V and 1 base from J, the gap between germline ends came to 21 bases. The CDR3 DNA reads TGTGCCAGCAGCTTACTACCAAGGGCCAGCCAGGTTAACTATGGCTACACCTTC. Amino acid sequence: CASSLLPRASQVNYGYTF.